A single sample is the source of the 28 T cell receptor beta chains below, sequenced in a study of shared clonotypes between healthy human individuals. As defined, naive CD8 cells were CD45RO-negative and positively selected for CCR7, with terminally differentiated effector memory CD45RA+ cells excluded. Sequencing used immunoSEQ multiplex PCR; TCRdb keeps in-frame clones, though not all of them. The sample carries some 2.1 million clones, around 93% recorded once. Sequenced material: naive CD8+ T cells from PBMCs. All receptors derive from a man between 18 and 29 years old in good health. Some clones in this sample may be carry-over from other donors' samples.

This clone was seen a few times. This chain uses TRBV25-1 with TRBJ1-1; 7 bases agree with TRBD1. V dropped 9 bases and J dropped 1; count of bases not matched to a gene: 8. Per the germline V gene, CDR1 is MGHDK and CDR2 is SYGVNS. The CDR3 totals 14 residues. The CDR3 bases are TGTGCCAGTACCCGACAGGGTTGGAACACTGAAGCTTTCTTT. Protein sequence: CASTRQGWNTEAFF.

The chain employs TRBV11-2 and TRBJ1-1, with a tentative D call TRBD1 (5 bases). The CDR3 loop spans 14 amino acids. V was trimmed by 2 bases and J by 3 bases, leaving 10 bases between them. CDR1 is SGHAT, CDR2 FQNNGV, per germline. The CDR3 nucleotides read TGTGCCAGCAGCTTAAGTCGGGGGTACACTGAAGCTTTCTTT. Translation gives CASSLSRGYTEAFF.

V gene TRBV4-1 combines with J gene TRBJ2-1; 8 bases are shared with TRBD2. The CDR3 has 15 residues. The germline gives CDR1 MGHRA, CDR2 YSYEKL. V lost 1 base to trimming and J lost 6 bases; unmatched junction nucleotides: 5. The CDR3 here is CASSQAGLVVNEQFF. In DNA, the CDR3 is TGCGCCAGCAGCCAAGCGGGACTAGTGGTCAATGAGCAGTTCTTC.

The chain combines TRBV13 with TRBJ2-3; possible D gene TRBD2, 5 bases. CDR1 and CDR2 from the germline V gene are PRHDT and FYEKMQ (reference sequence). The CDR3 is 17 residues long. Trimming pared 5 bases from V and 1 base from J, leaving 19 bases between. The CDR3 DNA sequence: TGTGCCAGCAGCGAATTTCCCAAAGCGGCGCGCACAGATACGCAGTATTTT. It yields the protein CASSEFPKAARTDTQYF.

A few counts support this clone. The CDR3 nucleotides read TGTGCCAGCAGAAGAGAGATGAACACTGAAGCTTTCTTT. It translates to CASRREMNTEAFF. V gene TRBV5-6 combines with J gene TRBJ1-1; D is ambiguous. There are 13 residues in the CDR3. Between the trimmed V and J ends, which lost 5 bases and 0 bases, there was a span of 8 bases. Germline V gene data show CDR1 as SGHDT and CDR2 as YYEEEE.

The chain combines TRBV11-3 with TRBJ2-1, with TRBD2 identical over 7 bases. Looked up from germline, CDR1 is SGHNT and CDR2 is YENEEA. With V trimmed by 5 bases and J by 2 bases, 9 bases remained unmatched. This CDR3 is 16 amino acids long. CDR3 nucleotide sequence: TGTGCCAGCAGCCAATCGCGGGAGCCCCCCTACAATGAGCAGTTCTTC. This codes for CASSQSREPPYNEQFF.

The rearrangement links TRBV9 to TRBJ2-1; possibly TRBD1 for D (6 bases). This CDR3 contains 17 residues. Germline-derived CDR1 and CDR2 are SGDLS and YYNGEE. The germline V and J ends were trimmed by 0 bases and 9 bases, with 22 bases remaining between them. CDR3 DNA sequence: TGTGCCAGCAGCGTAGATCCAGATCCGACAGGAAATTCTGAGCAGTTCTTC. It specifies CASSVDPDPTGNSEQFF.

The chain combines TRBV7-8 with TRBJ2-2; 11 bases fit TRBD1. CDR3 length: 16 amino acids. The J segment lost 5 bases and the V segment lost 5 bases, leaving 7 bases of the junction unmatched. The germline CDR1 and CDR2 sequences are SGHVS and FQNEAQ. For the CDR3, the DNA is TGTGCCAGCAGCAGGAGGACAGGGGGCCGTACCGGGGAGCTGTTTTTT. Translated: CASSRRTGGRTGELFF. The full variable domain, completed using reference TRBV7-8 and TRBJ2-2, is GAGVSQSPRYKVAKRGQDVALRCDPISGHVSLFWYQQALGQGPEFLTYFQNEAQLDKSGLPSDRFFAERPEGSVSTLKIQRTQQEDSAVYLCASSRRTGGRTGELFFGEGSRLTVL.

The chain has TRBV28 and TRBJ2-7; weak D call: TRBD1 (5 bases). This CDR3 comprises 13 residues. CDR1 and CDR2 from the germline V gene are MDHEN and SYDVKM. The V end lost 4 bases, the J end lost 5 bases, and 12 bases lay between the germline ends. The CDR3 coding sequence is TGTGCCAGCAGTTCGGACACCGAGGACGAGCAGTACTTC. Protein product: CASSSDTEDEQYF.

As regards this clone: Within the sample, other DNA sequences also encode this same CDR3. This chain links TRBV13 with TRBJ1-1; D gene ambiguous. Trimming took off 0 bases at V and 0 bases at J, with 5 bases between the two ends. The V gene's germline CDR1 is PRHDT and CDR2 FYEKMQ (reference sequence). The CDR3 extends over 14 amino acids. CDR3: CASSLGTVNTEAFF. For the CDR3, the DNA is TGTGCCAGCAGCTTAGGCACGGTGAACACTGAAGCTTTCTTT.

This rearrangement joins TRBV9 to TRBJ2-3; D uncertain. V lost 4 bases to trimming and J lost 6 bases, with 15 bases between them. CDR1 and CDR2 (germline): SGDLS, YYNGEE. CDR3 length: 14 residues. The CDR3 loop reads CASSSGGFFDTQYF. The CDR3 DNA is TGTGCCAGCAGCTCAGGCGGCTTCTTCGATACGCAGTATTTT.

The V gene is TRBV5-1, the J gene TRBJ2-7; D is tentatively TRBD1 or TRBD2 (5 bases each). V was cut by 4 bases and J by 5 bases, with 13 bases left in between. This CDR3 comprises 13 residues. CDR1 SGHRS and CDR2 YFSETQ come from the germline V gene. For the CDR3, the DNA is TGCGCCAGCAGCCCGGGACCCGCCGACGAGCAGTACTTC. Its protein product is CASSPGPADEQYF.

V usage is TRBV9 and J usage is TRBJ2-7; 7 positions agree with TRBD1. J lost 2 bases, V lost 4 bases, and 9 bases had no gene match. The CDR3 sequence is 15 residues long. Germline CDR1 SGDLS, CDR2 YYNGEE. The DNA of the CDR3 is TGTGCCAGCAGCCCCCAGGGGGTGGGGGCCTACGAGCAGTACTTC. It specifies CASSPQGVGAYEQYF.

The chain uses TRBV5-1 and TRBJ1-2; no definite D call. The CDR3 has 13 residues. The V gene lost 5 bases and the J gene lost 2 bases, with 10 bases spanning the gap. CDR1 and CDR2 from the germline V gene are SGHRS and YFSETQ. This CDR3 is CASRDQQNYGYTF. The CDR3 DNA follows: TGCGCCAGCAGGGATCAGCAGAACTATGGCTACACCTTC.

This clone has more than one count but fewer than ten. As DNA, the CDR3 is TGTGCCAGCAGGATAGGACTAAGGGAGACCCAGTACTTC. Its translation is CASRIGLRETQYF. The V call is TRBV28, the J call TRBJ2-5, with D possibly matching TRBD2 (6 bases). Germline CDR1 and CDR2: MDHEN and SYDVKM. CDR3 length: 13 residues. V lost 6 bases and J 5 bases, leaving 13 bases between the germline ends.

The chain carries TRBV15 and TRBJ2-1, with D tentatively TRBD2 (6 bases). CDR1 LNHNV and CDR2 YYDKDF come from the germline V gene (reference sequence). Deletions cut 0 bases from V and 1 base from J, with 13 bases between. The CDR3 contains 17 residues. CDR3 coding DNA: TGTGCCACCAGCAGAGATTTTCGGCTAGCGTCCTACAATGAGCAGTTCTTC. Residues: CATSRDFRLASYNEQFF.

The V gene is TRBV19, the J gene TRBJ1-5; the match to TRBD1 covers 9 bases. The CDR3 has 18 amino acids. The V and J ends lost 5 bases and 2 bases, in that order; junction bases with no gene match: 13. Germline assignment: CDR1 LNHDA and CDR2 SQIVND (reference sequence). CDR3 DNA sequence: TGTGCCAGTAGTCCCTCTCGGACAGGGGACATCGGCAATCAGCCCCAGCATTTT. Its protein is CASSPSRTGDIGNQPQHF.

Turning to this clone: The sample contains more than one DNA sequence encoding this CDR3. The CDR3 sequence is CASSVEGADTQYF. The CDR3 nucleotides are TGTGCCAGCAGCGTAGAGGGGGCAGATACGCAGTATTTT. This chain uses TRBV9 with TRBJ2-3, with D maybe TRBD1 (6 bases). The CDR3 is made up of 13 amino acids. The germline V and J ends were trimmed by 0 bases and 4 bases, with 6 bases remaining between them. Germline V gives CDR1 SGDLS, CDR2 YYNGEE. The whole variable domain, filled in from reference TRBV9 and TRBJ2-3, reads DSGVTQTPKHLITATGQRVTLRCSPRSGDLSVYWYQQSLDQGLQFLIQYYNGEERAKGNILERFSAQQFPDLHSELNLSSLELGDSALYFCASSVEGADTQYFGPGTRLTVL.

CDR3 in amino acids: CASSGWTGPEHETQYF. The CDR3 bases are TGTGCCAGTAGTGGCTGGACAGGGCCGGAACATGAGACCCAGTACTTC. This chain connects TRBV19 to TRBJ2-5; 8 positions match TRBD1. V dropped 5 bases and J dropped 5; count of bases not matched to a gene: 13. The germline V gene has CDR1 LNHDA and CDR2 SQIVND (reference sequence). CDR3 length: 16 residues. Full variable domain (outside the CDR3, taken from reference TRBV19 and TRBJ2-5): DGGITQSPKYLFRKEGQNVTLSCEQNLNHDAMYWYRQDPGQGLRLIYYSQIVNDFQKGDIAEGYSVSREKKESFPLTVTSAQKNPTAFYLCASSGWTGPEHETQYFGPGTRLLVL.

The chain employs TRBV13 and TRBJ2-7; D is ambiguous. The CDR3 loop spans 14 amino acids. The V end lost 5 bases, the J end lost 2 bases, and 13 bases lay between the germline ends. Germline values: CDR1 PRHDT, CDR2 FYEKMQ (reference sequence). The CDR3 is CASSLLREAYEQYF. The CDR3 DNA reads TGTGCCAGCAGCCTCTTAAGGGAAGCCTACGAGCAGTACTTC. The complete variable domain, with remaining parts taken from reference TRBV13 and TRBJ2-7, reads AAGVIQSPRHLIKEKRETATLKCYPIPRHDTVYWYQQGPGQDPQFLISFYEKMQSDKGSIPDRFSAQQFSDYHSELNMSSLELGDSALYFCASSLLREAYEQYFGPGTRLTVT.

This clone occurred a few times. The V gene is TRBV7-8, the J gene TRBJ1-1; D is possibly TRBD1 (5 bases). CDR1 SGHVS and CDR2 FQNEAQ come from the germline V gene. The CDR3 loop spans 13 amino acids. Trimming removed 8 bases at V and 5 bases at J, with 15 bases between. The CDR3 bases are TGTGCCAGCGGACACCCCGGGGGGACTGAAGCTTTCTTT. Its translation: CASGHPGGTEAFF.

This chain uses TRBV7-9 with TRBJ1-4; D is uncertain. The CDR3 runs to 15 residues. The V and J ends lost 3 bases and 5 bases respectively, with 13 bases between them. Germline V gene data show CDR1 as SEHNR and CDR2 as FQNEAQ (reference sequence). CDR3 region: CASSLRQMGNEKLFF. The CDR3 DNA reads TGTGCCAGCAGCTTGAGGCAGATGGGGAATGAAAAACTGTTTTTT.

The rearrangement uses TRBV13 and TRBJ2-7, with 7 bases aligning to TRBD1. This CDR3 spans 14 amino acids. The trim removed 8 bases at V and 1 base at J, leaving 8 bases unmatched. CDR1 is PRHDT and CDR2 is FYEKMQ in the germline V gene (reference sequence). The CDR3 sequence: CASADLTGSYEQYF. Written as DNA, the CDR3 is TGTGCCAGCGCAGACTTGACAGGGTCCTACGAGCAGTACTTC.

The rearrangement links TRBV7-2 to TRBJ2-7; TRBD2 agrees at 8 bases. With 0 bases clipped from V and 2 bases from J, the junction kept 6 bases outside the gene matches. The CDR3 spans 16 residues. Germline CDR1 is SGHTA and CDR2 is FQGNSA. The DNA of the CDR3 is TGTGCCAGCAGCTTAGCGCACAATAGCGGGGCCTACGAGCAGTACTTC. It specifies CASSLAHNSGAYEQYF.

The gene calls are TRBV27 and TRBJ1-1; no firm D call. Trimming took off 6 bases at V and 1 base at J, with 12 bases between the two ends. CDR3 size: 14 residues. The germline V gene has CDR1 MNHEY and CDR2 SMNVEV (reference sequence). Here the CDR3 reads CASSSVGSNTEAFF. The CDR3 DNA is TGTGCCAGCAGCTCAGTCGGGTCGAACACTGAAGCTTTCTTT.

This clone came up once. The chain combines TRBV19 with TRBJ1-1; D possibly corresponds to TRBD1 (6 bases). V was cut by 3 bases and J by 6 bases, with 20 bases left in between. The CDR3 consists of 16 residues. Germline V lookup: CDR1 LNHDA, CDR2 SQIVND (reference sequence). CDR3 residues: CASSMGKGLGGPEAFF. The CDR3 DNA sequence: TGTGCCAGTAGTATGGGAAAGGGGCTCGGGGGCCCTGAAGCTTTCTTT.

The chain combines TRBV5-1 with TRBJ2-1; D possibly corresponds to TRBD2 (5 bases). CDR1 SGHRS and CDR2 YFSETQ come from the germline V gene. V lost 0 bases to trimming and J lost 1 base, with 14 bases between them. The CDR3 totals 17 residues. The CDR3 region is CASSLAPTTPSYNEQFF. As DNA, the CDR3 is TGCGCCAGCAGCTTGGCCCCGACTACACCTTCCTACAATGAGCAGTTCTTC.

This chain joins TRBV6-1 and TRBJ2-7, with 8 bases lining up with TRBD1. Losses at the gene ends were 1 base for V and 2 bases for J; bases not matched to a gene: 10. Looked up from germline, CDR1 is MNHNS and CDR2 is SASEGT. The CDR3 is 17 amino acids. DNA for the CDR3: TGTGCCAGCAGTGAAGGTCATGGGACAGGTCTGACCTACGAGCAGTACTTC. Residues: CASSEGHGTGLTYEQYF.